This TCR beta chain was observed in a study of cytomegalovirus exposure and HLA in healthy donors. General observations from the study: Some segments of the V type, notably TRBV6-2 and TRBV6-3, were excluded as indistinguishable. Association with HLA alleles at 0.05 false discovery rate was found for roughly 17,000 TCR beta sequences in a later analysis. Specificity for CMV antigens was confirmed in vitro for a few of the CMV-associated chains. A later analysis, which compared TCR beta chains of equal frequency, found the HLA-associated ones more clonally expanded.

Use of 60 Vbeta and 13 Jbeta primers characterized the PCR. The protocol was immunoSEQ multiplex PCR, while the TCRdb copy is restricted to in-frame clones and leaves out a portion. The sample lists 180,000 or so clones, more than 70% occurring once. The germline gives CDR1 SGHDT, CDR2 YYEEEE. Unmatched junction bases numbered 5, after V lost 0 bases and J lost 0 bases. This CDR3 has 17 amino acids. This clone occurred a few times. Its antigen is still unknown. This TCR was sampled from a male donor in good health and CMV-seronegative. The sequencing sample was made of PBMCs. This sequence joins TRBV5-6 and TRBJ1-5; TRBD1 matches at 8 bases. The CDR3 protein is CASSLGAGGYSNQPQHF. CDR3 nucleotide sequence: TGTGCCAGCAGCTTGGGTGCAGGGGGCTATAGCAATCAGCCCCAGCATTTT.